A single sample gave rise to the 26 T cell receptor beta chains below, sequenced in a study of cytomegalovirus exposure and HLA in healthy donors. Primers for the PCR totalled 60 Vbeta and 13 Jbeta. The protocol was immunoSEQ multiplex PCR, while the TCRdb copy is restricted to in-frame clones and leaves out a portion. The repertoire consists of around 130,000 clones, with about three quarters occurring once and the leading ten covering about 0.94%. Sequencing was carried out using PBMCs. These receptors were obtained from a human donor in good health.

The genes are TRBV10-2 and TRBJ1-2; D is ambiguous. The V and J ends lost 3 bases and 8 bases respectively, with 7 bases between them. CDR1 and CDR2 (germline): WSHSY, SAAADI. CDR3 size: 11 residues. The DNA of the CDR3 is TGCGCCAGCAGTGAATTATTCGGCTACACCTTC. This gives the protein CASSELFGYTF.

This clone was counted a single time. This chain links TRBV2 with TRBJ2-1; D possibly corresponds to TRBD1 (6 bases). Germline V gene lookup returns CDR1 SNHLY and CDR2 FYNNEI. Trimming stripped 9 bases from V and 2 bases from J, with 14 bases between. The CDR3 sequence is 14 residues long. The CDR3 coding sequence is TGTGCCAGAGGGAAGGACAGCGCCTACAATGAGCAGTTCTTC. Translating gives CARGKDSAYNEQFF.

This clone was recorded once. V and J are TRBV19 and TRBJ2-1; 9 nucleotides agree with TRBD1. V lost 5 bases to trimming and J lost 7 bases; unmatched junction nucleotides: 9. The CDR3 consists of 15 residues. Germline-derived CDR1 and CDR2 are LNHDA and SQIVND (reference sequence). The CDR3 nucleotides are TGTGCCAGTAGTCCCAGGACAGGGGACAGGAATGAGCAGTTCTTC. Its translation is CASSPRTGDRNEQFF.

The J gene is TRBJ2-7, the V gene TRBV9, with D possibly matching TRBD2 (6 bases). Germline V gene sequence: CDR1 SGDLS, CDR2 YYNGEE. The V end was cut by 3 bases, the J end by 4 bases, with 14 bases between. The CDR3 sequence is 14 residues long. In DNA, the CDR3 is TGTGCCAGCAGCGGTGGGGAGGAAGGATACGAGCAGTACTTC. Residues: CASSGGEEGYEQYF.

The chain joins TRBV13 to TRBJ2-1; D is possibly TRBD1 (5 bases). CDR3 size: 12 residues. Germline assignment: CDR1 PRHDT and CDR2 FYEKMQ (reference sequence). Trimming stripped 3 bases from V and 8 bases from J, with 8 bases between. CDR3: CASSFQGYEQFF. CDR3 DNA: TGTGCCAGCAGCTTCCAGGGTTATGAGCAGTTCTTC.

The chain combines TRBV28 with TRBJ2-7; 7 bases fit TRBD1. CDR1 is MDHEN, CDR2 SYDVKM, per germline. V shed 5 bases and J 6 bases; nucleotides not matched to a gene: 10. The CDR3 runs 14 residues. The CDR3 spells CASSLSDRDGEQYF. CDR3 DNA: TGTGCCAGCAGTCTATCTGACAGGGATGGCGAGCAGTACTTC. Together with reference TRBV28 and TRBJ2-7, the CDR3 gives the full variable domain: DVKVTQSSRYLVKRTGEKVFLECVQDMDHENMFWYRQDPGLGLRLIYFSYDVKMKEKGDIPEGYSVSREKKERFSLILESASTNQTSMYLCASSLSDRDGEQYFGPGTRLTVT.

Only a few counts were recorded for this clone. This rearrangement joins TRBV4-2 to TRBJ1-1; TRBD1 matches at 10 bases. CDR3 length: 14 residues. J gave up 7 bases and V 3 bases, and 5 bases lay outside the gene matches. CDR1 is LGHNA, CDR2 YNFKEQ, per germline. The CDR3 bases are TGTGCCAGCAGCCAGAGGACAGGGGGAAATGAAGCTTTCTTT. This gives the protein CASSQRTGGNEAFF.

In this sample, this clone turned up a few times. V is TRBV27 and J is TRBJ1-1; D call uncertain. Germline V gives CDR1 MNHEY, CDR2 SMNVEV (reference sequence). V lost 0 bases and J 4 bases, leaving 6 bases between the germline ends. The CDR3 sequence is 13 residues long. The CDR3, as DNA: TGTGCCAGCAGTTTATCCCAGTCCACTGAAGCTTTCTTT. This translates into CASSLSQSTEAFF.

The chain carries TRBV7-9 and TRBJ1-1; D might be TRBD1 (5 bases). The CDR3 runs to 14 residues. Trimming took off 1 base at V and 4 bases at J, with 10 bases between the two ends. In germline, CDR1 is SEHNR, CDR2 FQNEAQ (reference sequence). The CDR3: CASSLEGRATEAFF. The CDR3 DNA reads as TGTGCCAGCAGCTTAGAGGGGAGGGCCACTGAAGCTTTCTTT.

In this sample, this clone turned up once. CDR3 residues: CASSPRPSNYGYTF. The CDR3 DNA is TGTGCCAGCAGCCCTCGTCCCAGTAACTATGGCTACACCTTC. The rearrangement joins TRBV5-4 to TRBJ1-2; D is unclear. The V gene lost 4 bases and the J gene lost 1 base, with 11 bases spanning the gap. The V gene's germline CDR1 is SGHNT and CDR2 YYREEE (reference sequence). This CDR3 has 14 amino acids.

The V and J genes are TRBV2 and TRBJ2-7, with TRBD1 matching 10 bases. CDR1 is SNHLY and CDR2 is FYNNEI in the germline V gene. V shed 10 bases and J 2 bases; nucleotides not matched to a gene: 8. This CDR3 spans 14 amino acids. This chain's CDR3 is CATEPGQGAYEQYF. The CDR3 nucleotides are TGTGCCACCGAGCCAGGACAGGGGGCCTACGAGCAGTACTTC.

The genes are TRBV7-9 and TRBJ2-7; unclear D gene. Germline V CDR1 and CDR2: SEHNR, FQNEAQ (reference sequence). The CDR3 runs 13 residues. Trimming shortened V by 3 bases and J by 2 bases, and 8 bases separated the two germline ends. The CDR3 bases are TGTGCCAGCAGCTTGTCCCCTACCTACGAGCAGTACTTC. Translated: CASSLSPTYEQYF.

The chain has TRBV5-4 and TRBJ2-7, with TRBD1 matching over 9 bases. Germline V gene data show CDR1 as SGHNT and CDR2 as YYREEE (reference sequence). The CDR3 loop spans 13 amino acids. V lost 4 bases to trimming and J lost 11 bases; unmatched junction nucleotides: 10. The CDR3 DNA reads TGTGCCAGCAGCAGGGACAGGGTCTCTTTGGAGTACTTC. Translation: CASSRDRVSLEYF.

This clone came up once. This chain joins TRBV5-1 and TRBJ2-5; maybe TRBD2 (5 bases). CDR3 length: 14 residues. CDR1 is SGHRS and CDR2 is YFSETQ in the germline V gene. V was cut by 1 base and J by 2 bases, with 9 bases left in between. The CDR3 DNA reads TGCGCCAGCAGCTTGTTTCGGACTCAAGAGACCCAGTACTTC. It translates to CASSLFRTQETQYF. The whole variable domain, remainder taken from reference TRBV5-1 and TRBJ2-5, is KAGVTQTPRYLIKTRGQQVTLSCSPISGHRSVSWYQQTPGQGLQFLFEYFSETQRNKGNFPGRFSGRQFSNSRSEMNVSTLELGDSALYLCASSLFRTQETQYFGPGTRLLVL.

The chain combines TRBV5-4 with TRBJ2-1, with D unclear. The V gene lost 4 bases and the J gene lost 4 bases, with 12 bases spanning the gap. This CDR3 spans 14 amino acids. From germline, CDR1 is SGHNT and CDR2 YYREEE (reference sequence). The CDR3 protein is CASSLLLDYNEQFF. The CDR3 DNA follows: TGTGCCAGCAGCCTCCTTCTAGATTACAATGAGCAGTTCTTC.

This rearrangement joins TRBV5-6 to TRBJ2-2, with a possible D match to TRBD2 (6 bases). The CDR3 extends over 17 amino acids. Trimming took 3 bases from V and 1 from J, leaving 16 bases between them. Germline loops: CDR1 SGHDT, CDR2 YYEEEE. The CDR3, as DNA: TGTGCCAGCAGCTCGCCGGGGGAAGACAGGAACACCGGGGAGCTGTTTTTT. Translating gives CASSSPGEDRNTGELFF.

The chain has TRBV6-1 and TRBJ1-6; D may be TRBD1 (6 bases). Trimming took off 8 bases at V and 10 bases at J, with 21 bases between the two ends. Germline assignment: CDR1 MNHNS and CDR2 SASEGT. This CDR3 comprises 15 residues. The CDR3 here is CASLRSPQGYSPLHF. CDR3 DNA sequence: TGTGCCAGCTTAAGGAGCCCACAGGGTTACTCACCCCTCCACTTT.

This clone has a handful of counts. The J gene is TRBJ1-4, the V gene TRBV27; D remains ambiguous. The CDR3 sequence is 15 residues long. Germline CDR1 reads MNHEY; CDR2 reads SMNVEV (reference sequence). The ends were cut back, 5 bases at V and 2 bases at J, with 12 bases in the middle. CDR3 sequence (DNA): TGTGCCAGCAGTCCCCTCCCCGCGACTAATGAAAAACTGTTTTTT. Protein sequence: CASSPLPATNEKLFF.

The chain employs TRBV7-3 and TRBJ2-3, with a tentative D call TRBD2 (5 bases). CDR1 and CDR2 (germline): SGHTA, FQGTGA. V lost 3 bases and J lost 5, with 9 bases in between. The CDR3 has 13 residues. DNA of the CDR3: TGTGCCAGCAGCTTGATGGGGAGAGATACGCAGTATTTT. This sequence encodes CASSLMGRDTQYF.

This rearrangement joins TRBV7-8 to TRBJ2-7; tentative D call: TRBD2 (6 bases). The length of the CDR3 is 16 residues. Germline CDR1 is SGHVS and CDR2 is FQNEAQ. V lost 4 bases to trimming and J lost 3 bases, with 19 bases between them. The chain's CDR3 is CASSSMGGPSGYEQYF. The CDR3 nucleotides are TGTGCCAGCAGCTCCATGGGGGGACCCTCGGGCTACGAGCAGTACTTC.

The gene calls are TRBV27 and TRBJ2-1; TRBD2 matches 8 bases. The germline V gene has CDR1 MNHEY and CDR2 SMNVEV (reference sequence). CDR3 size: 14 residues. Trimming cost V 5 bases and J 6 bases; bases outside gene matches: 6. The CDR3 DNA reads as TGTGCCAGCAGTAGCAGCGGGGGAGTCAATGAGCAGTTCTTC. Translated, it gives CASSSSGGVNEQFF.

This clone was observed a single time. The junction departs from germline at one end; a sequencing error may be responsible. V and J are TRBV7-7 and TRBJ2-7; TRBD2 aligns across 7 bases. The germline V gene encodes CDR1 SSHAT and CDR2 FNYEAQ (reference sequence). CDR3 length: 15 residues. This chain's CDR3 is CASSPSGGGFSEQYF. CDR3 sequence (DNA): TGTGCTAGCAGTCCTTCTGGCGGGGGTTTCTCCGAGCAGTACTTC.

The chain is built from TRBV10-3 and TRBJ2-5, with a possible D match to TRBD2 (7 bases). The CDR3 has 13 residues. CDR1 is ENHRY, CDR2 SYGVKD, per germline. The V gene lost 6 bases and the J gene lost 4 bases, with 12 bases spanning the gap. CDR3: CAIRWGGAETQYF. DNA for the CDR3: TGTGCCATCAGGTGGGGGGGCGCAGAGACCCAGTACTTC.

The V and J genes are TRBV19 and TRBJ2-7, with 8 bases identical to TRBD1. This CDR3 has 13 amino acids. J was trimmed by 7 bases and V by 9 bases; bases with no gene match: 11. The germline gives CDR1 LNHDA, CDR2 SQIVND (reference sequence). Here the CDR3 DNA reads TGTGCCAGCGACAGGGGTTGGGGAACGGAGCAGTACTTC. It specifies CASDRGWGTEQYF. Combining the CDR3 with reference TRBV19 and TRBJ2-7 gives the whole variable domain DGGITQSPKYLFRKEGQNVTLSCEQNLNHDAMYWYRQDPGQGLRLIYYSQIVNDFQKGDIAEGYSVSREKKESFPLTVTSAQKNPTAFYLCASDRGWGTEQYFGPGTRLTVT.

This chain uses TRBV7-8 with TRBJ2-7; tentative D call: TRBD1 (6 bases). The V gene lost 5 bases and the J gene lost 3 bases, with 11 bases spanning the gap. In germline, CDR1 is SGHVS, CDR2 FQNEAQ. The CDR3 sequence is 13 residues long. The CDR3 DNA reads TGTGCCAGCAGCCAACAGGGCGGCTACGAGCAGTACTTC. This sequence encodes CASSQQGGYEQYF.

The V gene is TRBV9, the J gene TRBJ1-1; possible D gene TRBD1, 5 bases. V lost 0 bases and J 0 bases, leaving 12 bases between the germline ends. The germline CDR1 and CDR2 sequences are SGDLS and YYNGEE. The CDR3 loop spans 16 amino acids. CDR3: CASSVGQGLMNTEAFF. CDR3 DNA: TGTGCCAGCAGCGTAGGCCAGGGACTCATGAACACTGAAGCTTTCTTT.